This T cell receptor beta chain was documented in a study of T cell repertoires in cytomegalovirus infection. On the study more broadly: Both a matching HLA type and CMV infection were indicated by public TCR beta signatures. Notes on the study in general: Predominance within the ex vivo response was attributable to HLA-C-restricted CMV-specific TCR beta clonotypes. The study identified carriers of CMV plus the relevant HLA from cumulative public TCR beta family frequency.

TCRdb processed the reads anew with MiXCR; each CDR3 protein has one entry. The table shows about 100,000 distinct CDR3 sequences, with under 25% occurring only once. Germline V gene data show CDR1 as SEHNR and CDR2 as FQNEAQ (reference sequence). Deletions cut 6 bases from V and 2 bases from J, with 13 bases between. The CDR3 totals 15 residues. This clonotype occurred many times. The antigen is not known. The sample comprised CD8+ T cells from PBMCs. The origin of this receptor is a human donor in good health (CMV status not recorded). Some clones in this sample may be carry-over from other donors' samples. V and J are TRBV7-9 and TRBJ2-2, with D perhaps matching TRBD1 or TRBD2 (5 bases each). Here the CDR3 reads CASRPPGHNTGELFF. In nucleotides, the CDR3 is TGTGCCAGCAGACCACCGGGGCACAACACCGGGGAGCTGTTTTTT.